The 27 T cell receptor beta chains reported below all come from one sample, sequenced in a study of T cell repertoires in cytomegalovirus infection. TCRdb recomputed calls from the reads with MiXCR, one row per CDR3 protein. The table includes some 300,000 distinct CDR3 sequences, about a tenth detected once. Material: PBMCs. These receptors all stem from a human donor in good health (CMV status not recorded). Some clones in this sample may be carry-over from other donors' samples.

The V gene is TRBV29-1, the J gene TRBJ1-1; tentative D call: TRBD1 (5 bases). The length of the CDR3 is 11 residues. V was trimmed by 4 bases and J by 4 bases, leaving 7 bases between them. Germline V CDR1 and CDR2: SQVTM, ANQGSEA. In DNA, the CDR3 is TGCAGCGTTGGTGGGACCACTGAAGCTTTCTTT. Translating it yields CSVGGTTEAFF.

V gene TRBV4-1 combines with J gene TRBJ2-4, with TRBD2 as a possible D gene (6 bases). This CDR3 contains 17 residues. The ends were cut back, 3 bases at V and 0 bases at J, with 15 bases in the middle. The germline gives CDR1 MGHRA, CDR2 YSYEKL. The CDR3 reads CASSHQPGEAAKNIQYF. The CDR3, as DNA: TGCGCCAGCAGCCACCAACCGGGGGAAGCAGCCAAAAACATTCAGTACTTC.

This chain links TRBV11-3 with TRBJ2-3; TRBD2 matches 11 bases. From germline, CDR1 is SGHNT and CDR2 YENEEA. The J segment lost 1 base and the V segment lost 6 bases, leaving 3 bases of the junction unmatched. The CDR3 spans 15 residues. CDR3 loop: CASSQTSGGTDTQYF. The CDR3, as DNA: TGTGCCAGCAGTCAGACTAGCGGGGGCACAGATACGCAGTATTTT.

The chain recombines TRBV29-1 with TRBJ2-7, with 13 bases aligning to TRBD2. The germline CDR1 and CDR2 sequences are SQVTM and ANQGSEA. This CDR3 region has 15 residues. V gave up 4 bases and J gave up 3 bases; unmatched junction bases: 6. CDR3 region: CSVGLAGGSFYEQYF. The CDR3 nucleotides read TGCAGCGTTGGACTAGCGGGGGGATCTTTCTACGAGCAGTACTTC.

This clonotype has a count of ten or more. The V gene is TRBV7-2, the J gene TRBJ2-5; D may be TRBD1 (6 bases). The CDR3 consists of 14 residues. Trimming left V 6 bases short and J 5 bases short, with 16 bases between. The germline V gene encodes CDR1 SGHTA and CDR2 FQGNSA. The CDR3 DNA sequence: TGTGCCAGCAGGGAGACTACAGGGCTCGAGACCCAGTACTTC. It translates to CASRETTGLETQYF.

This chain joins TRBV2 and TRBJ2-1; D is perhaps TRBD2 (6 bases). The CDR3 totals 15 residues. V shed 5 bases and J shed 11 bases, with 22 bases lying between them. Germline CDR1 and CDR2: SNHLY and FYNNEI. Here the CDR3 reads CASSTWDSTGSQQFF. DNA of the CDR3: TGTGCCAGCAGTACATGGGACTCCACCGGGTCCCAGCAGTTCTTC. The full variable domain, its missing parts supplied by reference TRBV2 and TRBJ2-1, is EPEVTQTPSHQVTQMGQEVILRCVPISNHLYFYWYRQILGQKVEFLVSFYNNEISEKSEIFDDQFSVERPDGSNFTLKIRSTKLEDSAMYFCASSTWDSTGSQQFFGPGTRLTVL.

This clonotype was seen many times. The chain links TRBV11-1 to TRBJ2-3; D remains ambiguous. CDR1 and CDR2 from the germline V gene are SGHAT and FQDESV (reference sequence). V lost 0 bases and J 1 base, leaving 8 bases between the germline ends. CDR3 length: 15 amino acids. CDR3 coding DNA: TGTGCCAGCAGCTTAGCAGGGCTCGGCACAGATACGCAGTATTTT. This encodes CASSLAGLGTDTQYF.

This clonotype came up many times. The chain couples TRBV6-1 to TRBJ1-1; D call uncertain. Germline CDR1 is MNHNS and CDR2 is SASEGT. The CDR3 sequence is 13 residues long. The ends were cut back, 5 bases at V and 4 bases at J, with 11 bases in the middle. The CDR3 is CASSLDAGTEAFF. In DNA, the CDR3 is TGTGCCAGCAGTCTGGACGCAGGCACTGAAGCTTTCTTT.

This clonotype has only a few counts. The J gene is TRBJ1-5, the V gene TRBV3-1, with D unresolved. CDR1 LGHDT and CDR2 YNNKEL come from the germline V gene (reference sequence). The V end lost 4 bases, the J end lost 2 bases, and 9 bases lay between the germline ends. This CDR3 has 14 residues. The DNA of the CDR3 is TGTGCCAGCAGCCCTCAGCCAGGCAATCAGCCCCAGCATTTT. As protein: CASSPQPGNQPQHF.

The sample holds many counts of this clonotype. The chain's CDR3 is CASRGPGRQQYV. CDR3 coding DNA: TGTGCCAGCAGGGGGCCCGGAAGGCAACAGTACGTC. V and J are TRBV6-2 or TRBV6-3 and TRBJ2-7; a possible D gene is TRBD1 (5 bases). This CDR3 contains 12 residues. CDR1 and CDR2 (germline): MNHEY, SVGEGT. The V and J ends lost 6 bases and 10 bases respectively, with 16 bases between them.

This clonotype was counted at least ten times. The chain links TRBV2 to TRBJ2-2; D may be TRBD1 or TRBD2 (5 bases each). V lost 3 bases, J lost 5 bases, and 16 bases lay in between. Germline loops: CDR1 SNHLY, CDR2 FYNNEI. The CDR3 extends over 16 amino acids. The CDR3 loop reads CASSDLGRGRTGELFF. The CDR3 DNA reads TGTGCCAGCAGTGATTTAGGAAGGGGACGGACCGGGGAGCTGTTTTTT.

The rearrangement links TRBV2 to TRBJ1-3, with 7 positions matching TRBD1. The CDR3 loop spans 14 amino acids. The ends lost 6 bases at V and 7 bases at J; junction bases unmatched: 9. CDR1 and CDR2 from the germline V gene are SNHLY and FYNNEI. The CDR3 here is CASSLQGVGNTIYF. Here the CDR3 DNA reads TGTGCCAGCAGCCTTCAGGGGGTGGGCAACACCATATATTTT.

This clonotype was observed many times. A junction end diverges from the germline sequence, so it may reflect a read error. The rearrangement uses TRBV7-9 and TRBJ1-2; no firm D call. CDR3 length: 10 residues. In germline, CDR1 is SEHNR, CDR2 FQNEAQ (reference sequence). For the CDR3, the DNA is TGTGCCAGCAGCTTCGACCCACGGGGTTTC. Protein sequence: CASSFDPRGF.

This sequence joins TRBV20-1 and TRBJ1-2; no clear D. The CDR3 has 14 amino acids. Germline V CDR1 and CDR2: DFQATT, SNEGSKA (reference sequence). V lost 0 bases to trimming and J lost 2 bases, with 10 bases between them. The CDR3 coding sequence is TGCAGTGCTAGAGATCCAGAAAAGAACTATGGCTACACCTTC. Translation gives CSARDPEKNYGYTF.

This clonotype was counted at least ten times. The CDR3: CASSLVLRQLAPYEQYF. For the CDR3, the DNA is TGTGCCAGCAGCTTAGTTTTAAGGCAGCTGGCCCCCTACGAGCAGTACTTC. V and J are TRBV7-2 and TRBJ2-7; D remains ambiguous. CDR1 is SGHTA and CDR2 is FQGNSA in the germline V gene. CDR3 length: 17 amino acids. V was pared by 1 base and J by 2 bases, with 18 bases between. The full variable domain, its missing parts supplied by reference TRBV7-2 and TRBJ2-7, is GAGVSQSPSNKVTEKGKDVELRCDPISGHTALYWYRQSLGQGLEFLIYFQGNSAPDKSGLPSDRFSAERTGGSVSTLTIQRTQQEDSAVYLCASSLVLRQLAPYEQYFGPGTRLTVT.

This clonotype was observed at least ten times. The chain uses TRBV6-6 and TRBJ2-7; possible D gene TRBD1, 6 bases. V gave up 2 bases and J gave up 7 bases, with 24 bases separating them. CDR3 length: 17 residues. Germline CDR1 and CDR2: MNHNY and SVGAGI (reference sequence). The CDR3 is CASSYTLMGAGSGEQYF. The CDR3 DNA reads TGTGCCAGCAGTTACACTCTTATGGGGGCGGGTTCGGGGGAGCAGTACTTC.

This clonotype occurred many times. This sequence joins TRBV12-5 and TRBJ2-5, with D perhaps being TRBD1 or TRBD2 (6 bases each). The ends were cut back, 1 base at V and 8 bases at J, with 11 bases in the middle. This CDR3 contains 13 residues. CDR1 is LGHNT, CDR2 FRNRAP, per germline. For the CDR3, the DNA is TGTGCTAGTGGTTTGGAGGGGGGTACCACCCAGTACTTC. Its protein is CASGLEGGTTQYF.

This clonotype was found many times. The J gene is TRBJ2-3, the V gene TRBV7-2; D is possibly TRBD1 or TRBD2 (6 bases each). The V end was cut by 5 bases, the J end by 2 bases, with 11 bases between. This CDR3 is built from 14 residues. The V gene's germline CDR1 is SGHTA and CDR2 FQGNSA. This chain's CDR3 is CASSGGGTTDTQYF. CDR3 nucleotides: TGTGCCAGCAGCGGAGGGGGGACCACAGATACGCAGTATTTT.

This chain joins TRBV11-2 and TRBJ2-5; 11 bases are a match to TRBD2. This CDR3 is 16 amino acids long. Germline CDR1 reads SGHAT; CDR2 reads FQNNGV. V dropped 6 bases and J dropped 1; count of bases not matched to a gene: 7. CDR3 protein: CASSSIAGGIQETQYF. The CDR3 DNA reads TGTGCCAGCAGTTCTATAGCGGGGGGGATCCAAGAGACCCAGTACTTC.

In its sample, this clonotype was seen many times. The chain recombines TRBV7-9 with TRBJ2-6; D is ambiguous. Trimming cost V 2 bases and J 0 bases, with 20 bases left between them. This CDR3 has 20 residues. The germline gives CDR1 SEHNR, CDR2 FQNEAQ (reference sequence). The CDR3 nucleotides are TGTGCCAGCAGCTTAATGAGAACCATAACCTCTGTCTCTGGGGCCAACGTCCTGACTTTC. Its protein product is CASSLMRTITSVSGANVLTF.

This clonotype was found many times. The chain carries TRBV19 and TRBJ1-3, with TRBD1 matching over 8 bases. Germline CDR1 and CDR2: LNHDA and SQIVND (reference sequence). CDR3 size: 15 residues. The ends lost 6 bases at V and 0 bases at J; junction bases unmatched: 4. The CDR3 is CASRGDRSSGNTIYF. The CDR3 DNA follows: TGTGCCAGTAGGGGGGACAGGAGCTCTGGAAACACCATATATTTT.

This clonotype was seen ten or more times. V usage is TRBV4-1 and J usage is TRBJ1-1, with no clear D. The germline CDR1 and CDR2 sequences are MGHRA and YSYEKL. The CDR3 has 14 amino acids. V was cut by 1 base and J by 4 bases, with 10 bases left in between. The CDR3 protein is CASSQGIGSTEAFF. The DNA of the CDR3 is TGCGCCAGCAGCCAAGGGATTGGGTCCACTGAAGCTTTCTTT.

DNA of the CDR3: TGTGCCAGCAGTCCTAGCGGGGGCCCTAACTATGGCTACACCTTC. This sequence encodes CASSPSGGPNYGYTF. V usage is TRBV28 and J usage is TRBJ1-2; maybe TRBD1 (6 bases). The CDR3 loop spans 15 amino acids. V shed 5 bases and J shed 0 bases, with 13 bases lying between them. Germline V gene lookup returns CDR1 MDHEN and CDR2 SYDVKM.

This clonotype was recorded many times. Here the CDR3 DNA reads TGCAGTGCAACGCTAGCCCTCACCTACGAGCAGTACTTC. Its translation is CSATLALTYEQYF. This sequence joins TRBV20-1 and TRBJ2-7; TRBD2 might be the D (5 bases). V gave up 6 bases and J gave up 2 bases, with 14 bases separating them. There are 13 residues in the CDR3. From germline, CDR1 is DFQATT and CDR2 SNEGSKA (reference sequence).

This clonotype has a count of ten or more. The chain couples TRBV6-5 to TRBJ2-7, with 8 bases identical to TRBD2. The germline V gene has CDR1 MNHEY and CDR2 SVGAGI. V lost 2 bases and J lost 5; bases outside the gene matches: 11. This CDR3 is 16 amino acids long. In nucleotides, the CDR3 is TGTGCCAGCAGTTACCCCAACCGGGGGGGGGAAGACGAGCAGTACTTC. Its protein is CASSYPNRGGEDEQYF.

At least ten counts were recorded for this clonotype. The genes are TRBV6-5 and TRBJ2-7; tentatively, D is TRBD1 (6 bases). V lost 0 bases to trimming and J lost 7 bases, with 19 bases between them. The CDR3 covers 16 residues. Germline values: CDR1 MNHEY, CDR2 SVGAGI. As DNA, the CDR3 is TGTGCCAGCAGTTACTCCCGGGACACAGGACCGGGTGAGCAGTACTTC. Its translation is CASSYSRDTGPGEQYF.

This clonotype was detected a few times. The chain recombines TRBV20-1 with TRBJ2-5; TRBD1 matches at 9 bases. V lost 6 bases, J lost 5 bases, and 7 bases stayed unmatched. This CDR3 comprises 13 residues. CDR1 and CDR2 from the germline V gene are DFQATT and SNEGSKA (reference sequence). The CDR3 DNA sequence: TGCAGTGCCCTTCTGACAGGGGGGGAGACCCAGTACTTC. Translating gives CSALLTGGETQYF.